This T cell receptor beta chain is drawn from a study of T cells in Graves' hyperthyroidism and ophthalmopathy. RNA transcripts yielded amplified TCR beta CDR3 regions. The HTBI primer set served for first-round RT-PCR of the TCR CDR3. TCRdb independently ran MiXCR on the multiplex PCR reads; one entry per CDR3 protein. This sample has under 750,000 distinct CDR3 sequences; 18% occur once, and the top ten carry 15% to 20%. CDR3 length: 16 residues. V gave up 2 bases and J gave up 4 bases; unmatched junction bases: 5. CDR1 and CDR2 (germline): SQVTM, ANQGSEA. Sample: blood. This receptor was taken from a woman aged 50 to 60 with Graves' hyperthyroidism that later progressed to Graves' ophthalmopathy. The gene calls are TRBV29-1 and TRBJ2-2; 12 nucleotides line up with TRBD2. The CDR3, as DNA: TGCAGCGTTGAAACTAGCGGGGGGCAGGTCACCGGGGAGCTGTTTTTT. As protein: CSVETSGGQVTGELFF.